This is a list of T cell receptor beta chains from one sample in a study of T cells in Graves' hyperthyroidism and ophthalmopathy. TCRdb reprocessed the multiplex PCR reads via MiXCR and lists one record per CDR3 protein. The sample includes approximately 400,000 distinct CDR3 sequences, 15% to 19% of them seen just once. Sequenced material: blood. The receptors shown here come from a woman aged 18-35 years with Graves' hyperthyroidism. CDR3s include the opening cysteine and the closing phenylalanine or tryptophan. The D gene is left open where the match is weak. The size field is filled for only some rows; it gives once, few, many or a size class.

v_gene	abundance	j_gene	d_gene	CDR3nt	CDR3aa
TRBV19	NA	TRBJ1-5	NA	TGTGCCTCAGGCGGTCAGCCCCAGCATTTT	CASGGQPQHF
TRBV20-1	many	TRBJ1-6	NA	TGCAGTGCCGCCGGGGAGGCCTATAATTCACCCCTCCACTTT	CSAAGEAYNSPLHF
TRBV28	few	TRBJ2-2	NA	TGTGCCAGCACTTCCTGGAGATTCGCGAACACCGGGGAGCTGTTTTTT	CASTSWRFANTGELFF
TRBV11-2	many	TRBJ2-3	TRBD2	TGTGCCAGCAGCCGTGAACTGTCTAGCGGGGGAGTGTGGACAGATACGCAGTATTTT	CASSRELSSGGVWTDTQYF
TRBV10-3	many	TRBJ1-5	NA	TGTGCCATCAGGGAACGAGGGGGGAGTGAGCAGCCCCAGCATTTT	CAIRERGGSEQPQHF
TRBV20-1	many	TRBJ2-5	TRBD2	TGCAGTGCTATTTTAGCGGGGGGGATCCAAGAGACCCAGTACTTC	CSAILAGGIQETQYF
TRBV10-3	NA	TRBJ2-7	NA	TGTGCCACCGCCGGGGGATCCTACGAGCAGTACTTC	CATAGGSYEQYF
TRBV29-1	NA	TRBJ2-7	NA	TGCAGCGTTTATAACTACGAGCAGTACTTC	CSVYNYEQYF
TRBV20-1	many	TRBJ1-1	NA	TGCAGTGCTAGGGACTTCCGGGTGAACACTGAAGCTTTCTTT	CSARDFRVNTEAFF
TRBV9	many	TRBJ1-1	NA	TGTGCCAGCTCCCTAAGCGGGGGCCGCACTGAAGCTTTCTTT	CASSLSGGRTEAFF
TRBV6-1	many	TRBJ2-7	TRBD1	TGTGCCAGCAGAAGGACAGGGGGCGACCCCCGGTACGAGCAGTACTTC	CASRRTGGDPRYEQYF
TRBV6-1	many	TRBJ1-5	NA	TGTGCCAGCAGTACCAGGGGAGCCAATCAGCCCCAGCATTTT	CASSTRGANQPQHF
TRBV6-5	many	TRBJ1-1	TRBD1	TGTGCCAGCAGTTACAACAGGGGAGGGCCTGAAGCTTTCTTT	CASSYNRGGPEAFF
TRBV7-2	many	TRBJ2-1	TRBD2	TGTGCCAGCACCCCGAGCGGGAAATCCACCCCCAGCTCCTACAATGAGCAGTTCTTC	CASTPSGKSTPSSYNEQFF
TRBV9	few	TRBJ1-6	TRBD1	TGTGCCAGCAGCGTTTCTCCAGGGGGGGACTCACCCCTCCACTTT	CASSVSPGGDSPLHF